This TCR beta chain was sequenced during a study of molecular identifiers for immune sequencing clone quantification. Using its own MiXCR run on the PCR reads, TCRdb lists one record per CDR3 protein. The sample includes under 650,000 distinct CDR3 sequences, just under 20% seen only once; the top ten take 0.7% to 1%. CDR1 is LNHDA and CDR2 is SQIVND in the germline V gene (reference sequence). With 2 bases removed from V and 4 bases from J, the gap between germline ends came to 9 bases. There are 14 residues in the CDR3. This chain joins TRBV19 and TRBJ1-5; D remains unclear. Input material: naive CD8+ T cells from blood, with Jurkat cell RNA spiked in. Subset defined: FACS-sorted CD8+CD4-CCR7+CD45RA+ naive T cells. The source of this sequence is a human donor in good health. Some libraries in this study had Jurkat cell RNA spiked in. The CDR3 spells CASSIRVGNQPQHF. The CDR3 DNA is TGTGCCAGTAGTATAAGGGTGGGGAATCAGCCCCAGCATTTT.